The 13 T cell receptor beta chains listed next were all sequenced from one sample in a study. TCRdb re-analysed the 5' RACE reads in MiXCR, keeping a single row per CDR3 protein. Of roughly 54,000 distinct CDR3 sequences in the sample, more than 15% were seen once. The sequenced sample consisted of naive CD4+ T cells sorted from blood. Subset in this sample: naive CD4+ T cells, CD4+CD45RA+CD25-. These receptors all come from a female donor with breast cancer.

The chain is built from TRBV3-1 and TRBJ2-1; 12 positions match TRBD2. Germline CDR1 and CDR2: LGHDT and YNNKEL (reference sequence). With V trimmed by 3 bases and J by 16 bases, 7 bases remained unmatched. The CDR3 sequence is 13 residues long. CDR3 nucleotides: TGTGCCAGCAGCCAGGGACTAGCGGGTTCTCAATTCTTC. Protein: CASSQGLAGSQFF.

This clonotype was observed many times. The chain is built from TRBV5-1 and TRBJ2-3; D not certain. From germline, CDR1 is SGHRS and CDR2 YFSETQ. The CDR3 is 11 residues long. Deletions cut 6 bases from V and 6 bases from J, with 8 bases between. CDR3: CASKTGDTQYF. In DNA form, the CDR3 reads TGCGCCAGCAAAACGGGTGATACGCAGTATTTT.

This clonotype was detected a few times. This chain uses TRBV20-1 with TRBJ2-1, with 7 bases matching TRBD1. CDR1 DFQATT and CDR2 SNEGSKA come from the germline V gene (reference sequence). The CDR3 consists of 16 residues. V was clipped by 5 bases and J by 5 bases; unmatched bases: 15. CDR3 nucleotide sequence: TGCAGTGCTCTCTCGTCCGGACAGGCTCTGAACAATGAGCAGTTCTTC. Its translation is CSALSSGQALNNEQFF.

As regards this clonotype: One end of the junction does not line up with germline, which may come from a read error. V and J are TRBV24-1 and TRBJ2-1, with D possibly TRBD1 on 5 matching bases. Germline CDR1 reads KGHDR; CDR2 reads SFDVKD. CDR3 length equals 13 residues. This CDR3 is CATRDNIRNEQSF. CDR3 in DNA: TGTGCCACCAGGGACAATATAAGAAATGAGCAGTCCTTC.

This clonotype turned up a few times. This chain uses TRBV5-5 with TRBJ2-5; D is possibly TRBD1 (6 bases). V was trimmed by 1 base and J by 5 bases, leaving 9 bases between them. Per the germline V gene, CDR1 is SGHKS and CDR2 is YYEKEE (reference sequence). The CDR3 extends over 13 amino acids. CDR3 residues: CASSLWGRETQYF. The CDR3 region has the DNA TGTGCCAGCAGCTTGTGGGGGCGGGAGACCCAGTACTTC.

The chain combines TRBV5-1 with TRBJ1-3; D unclear. The CDR3 contains 15 residues. V gave up 0 bases and J gave up 1 base, with 8 bases separating them. CDR1 and CDR2 from the germline V gene are SGHRS and YFSETQ. In DNA, the CDR3 is TGCGCCAGCAGCTTGGCCCCAGGTTCTGGAAACACCATATATTTT. Protein: CASSLAPGSGNTIYF.

As to this clonotype: With a much larger clone just one base away, this may be a read error. The V and J genes are TRBV6-5 and TRBJ2-5, with 8 nucleotides matching TRBD1. Unmatched junction bases numbered 4, after V lost 2 bases and J lost 5 bases. This CDR3 comprises 14 residues. Germline V gives CDR1 MNHEY, CDR2 SVGAGI. The CDR3 bases are TGTGCCAGCAGTTACAGGACAGGGATGGAGACCCAGTACTTC. This codes for CASSYRTGMETQYF.

The chain couples TRBV6-5 to TRBJ2-3; D possibly matches TRBD1 or TRBD2 (6 bases each). Trimming removed 4 bases from V and 2 bases from J, with 16 bases in between. Germline lookup yields CDR1 MNHEY and CDR2 SVGAGI. The CDR3 is made up of 16 amino acids. CDR3 amino acids: CASSLIEGGLTDTQYF. CDR3 bases: TGTGCCAGCAGTTTGATAGAGGGGGGCCTCACAGATACGCAGTATTTT.

The table lists this clonotype with many counts. This chain links TRBV20-1 with TRBJ2-5; TRBD2 matches 9 bases. The V segment lost 0 bases and the J segment 3 bases; nucleotides outside the gene matches: 5. Looked up from germline, CDR1 is DFQATT and CDR2 is SNEGSKA (reference sequence). The CDR3 contains 15 residues. The CDR3 here is CSARDDSGRKETQYF. CDR3 nucleotides: TGCAGTGCTAGAGATGATAGCGGGAGAAAAGAGACCCAGTACTTC.

CDR3 in amino acids: CASSLWLAVNTGELFF. CDR3 sequence (DNA): TGTGCCAGCAGCTTGTGGTTAGCGGTGAACACCGGGGAGCTGTTTTTT. The V call is TRBV5-4, the J call TRBJ2-2, with D possibly being TRBD2 (6 bases). Trimming left V 1 base short and J 1 base short, with 11 bases between. The germline V gene encodes CDR1 SGHNT and CDR2 YYREEE (reference sequence). This CDR3 contains 16 residues.

The chain recombines TRBV4-2 with TRBJ2-1; 7 bases map to TRBD2. Germline V gene data show CDR1 as LGHNA and CDR2 as YNFKEQ. The J segment lost 0 bases and the V segment lost 4 bases, leaving 6 bases of the junction unmatched. This CDR3 comprises 16 residues. The CDR3 loop is CASSPQAGSSYNEQFF. In DNA form, the CDR3 reads TGTGCCAGCAGCCCCCAAGCGGGAAGCTCCTACAATGAGCAGTTCTTC.

Details on this clonotype: A much larger clone lies a single base off, so this may be a read error. The gene calls are TRBV7-7 and TRBJ2-1; the match to TRBD2 covers 7 bases. The CDR3 has 13 amino acids. Germline CDR1 and CDR2: SSHAT and FNYEAQ (reference sequence). In DNA, the CDR3 is TGTGCTAGCAGCTCGGGGAGGGGTAATAAGCAGTTCTTC. As protein: CASSSGRGNKQFF.

This clonotype occurred a few times. The chain couples TRBV4-1 to TRBJ2-7, with 11 bases fitting TRBD2. The germline gives CDR1 MGHRA, CDR2 YSYEKL. Trimming cost V 6 bases and J 4 bases; bases outside gene matches: 8. CDR3 size: 15 residues. Written as DNA, the CDR3 is TGCGCCAGCAGTTATACTAGCGGGAGAGGGTACGAGCAGTACTTC. As protein: CASSYTSGRGYEQYF.